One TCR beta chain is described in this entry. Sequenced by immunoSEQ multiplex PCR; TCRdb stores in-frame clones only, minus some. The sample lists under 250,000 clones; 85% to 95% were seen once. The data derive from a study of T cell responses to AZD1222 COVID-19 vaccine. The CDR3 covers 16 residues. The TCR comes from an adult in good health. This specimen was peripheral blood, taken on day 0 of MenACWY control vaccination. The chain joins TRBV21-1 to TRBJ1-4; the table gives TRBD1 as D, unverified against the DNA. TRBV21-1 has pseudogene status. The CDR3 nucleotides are TGTGCCAGCAGCAAACTGGACAGGCTGCAAGGGGAAAAACTGTTTTTT. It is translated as CASSKLDRLQGEKLFF.